This TCR beta chain derives from a study of blood T cell repertoires in COVID-19 (dated by TCRdb to between 2020 and 2021). Background for the entire study: Collaborator samples came from the United States, Italy and Spain and covered acute and convalescent phases of COVID-19. The material from the prospective study consisted of cDNA or gDNA derived from T cells, B-cell-depleted T cells, or PBMCs. Subjects who had been exposed to COVID-19, were actively infected with it, or had recovered from it provided the deeply sampled blood TCRbeta repertoires that made up the dataset. The repertoires were released in a freely available public database intended as a resource for research on the immune response to SARS-CoV-2. The samples were drawn from two sources: the first 160 participants of the ongoing ImmuneRACE study, and 950 to 1,500 subjects contributed by 6 global collaborators. Sample metadata almost always included a de-identified subject ID, COVID-19 status, age in years and sex. Where available, HLA class I and class II types were taken from metadata supplied by the sample provider and were not determined by assay-based typing.

The immunoSEQ Assay, a bias-controlled multiplex PCR, was used to amplify TCRbeta CDR3 regions from genomic DNA. On the authors' methods: Within the assay, amplification of reference gene primers was used to estimate how many nucleated cells each sample contained. To quantify the absolute abundance of each unique TCRbeta CDR3 rearrangement, sequence reads were collapsed and filtered. For each sample, productive Simpson clonality was calculated as the square root of Simpson's diversity index over productive rearrangements. The table was pulled from immuneACCESS by TCRdb, which kept in-frame rearrangements only. Such tables lose some clones; where checked, under half of the loss comes from unresolved V genes, and the rest has no known cause. V and J calls and clone size are given by that table; D and trimming were obtained from the DNA. The sample table lists about 500,000 clones, roughly nine tenths of them with a count of one. Of the sample, roughly 8% falls within the top ten clones.

Broad study findings and their caveats: How much clinical and demographic metadata was included differed by source and by participant, and the metadata was provided uncurated.

Turning to this clone: Its antigen remains undetermined. No much larger clonotype is one base removed from it; base qualities were not supplied.

Via the germline V gene, CDR1 is SNHLY and CDR2 FYNNEI. V and J lose 2 bases and 13 bases, and a span of 15 bases separates them. Including cysteine and phenylalanine, the CDR3 has 14 amino acids. CDR3 DNA only is kept here, 42 bases in frame from base 1. At one collaborating source in Seattle, patients were enrolled during active infection and were followed longitudinally through the course of disease. Whole blood was collected in K2EDTA tubes by collaborating institutions according to the institutions' own protocols. For TCRbeta analysis, collaborator samples were shipped as frozen whole blood, as isolated PBMCs, or as DNA extracted from either sample type.

The V and J segments used are TRBV2 and TRBJ1-6; TRBD1 could be the D gene, as 6 bases match. The sample comprised peripheral blood. The clonotype was recovered from a woman aged 45-60 years with COVID-19, enrolled during active disease. Here is the DNA: TGTGCCAGCAGTGAAATCCAGGGGCTCAAGCCCCTCCACTTT. This codes for CASSEIQGLKPLHF. The variable domain in full, with residues beyond the CDR3 obtained from the reference TRBV2 and TRBJ1-6 genes, is EPEVTQTPSHQVTQMGQEVILRCVPISNHLYFYWYRQILGQKVEFLVSFYNNEISEKSEIFDDQFSVERPDGSNFTLKIRSTKLEDSAMYFCASSEIQGLKPLHFGNGTRLTVT.